These T cell receptor beta chains were read from a single sample in a study of radiotherapy plus CTLA-4 blockade in lung cancer. TCRdb keeps only in-frame clones here, not all; method: immunoSEQ multiplex PCR. The table shows fewer than 70,000 clones, with around 80% occurring only once. The sample here was peripheral blood, taken from a patient treated with radiotherapy plus ipilimumab. The receptor source for this set is a human donor with non-small cell lung cancer who had a complete response to radiotherapy plus ipilimumab. The CDR3 runs from the conserved cysteine through the conserved F or W. The D gene is left open where the match is weak. Size tells how often a clone was seen (once, few, many) or the class of an expanded clone, and some rows leave it out.

clone_size j_call v_call d_call cdr3_nt cdr3_aa
. TRBJ1-3 TRBV7-9 . TGTGCCAGCTTGCTAAACTCTGGAAACACCATATATTTT CASLLNSGNTIYF
. TRBJ2-3 TRBV7-2 TRBD2 TGTGCCAGCAGCCTCGGACTAGCTAGCACAGATACGCAGTATTTT CASSLGLASTDTQYF
. TRBJ1-5 TRBV12-5 TRBD1 TGTGCTAGTGGTTTGGCCCAAGGGACAGGGAATCAGCCCCAGCATTTT CASGLAQGTGNQPQHF
. TRBJ2-5 TRBV15 TRBD1 TGTGCCACCAGCATCGTTCAAACCTTACAGGGGTTCCAAGAGACCCAGTACTTC CATSIVQTLQGFQETQYF
. TRBJ2-1 TRBV18 TRBD1 TGTGCCAGCTCACCACCGGGACAGACCGACAATGAGCAGTTCTTC CASSPPGQTDNEQFF
. TRBJ2-7 TRBV11-2 . TGTGCCAGCAGCTTAAGCAGGGAGCAGTACTTC CASSLSREQYF
once TRBJ1-2 TRBV6-5 . TGTGCCAGCAGTTACTCCCGTGGGGTGAGGGACCACACCTTC CASSYSRGVRDHTF
. TRBJ2-3 TRBV18 . TGTGCCAGCTCACCGTTTTACAGGTCCTCGAACACAGATACGCAGTATTTT CASSPFYRSSNTDTQYF
. TRBJ2-3 TRBV30 TRBD2 TGTGCCTGGAGTGATAGCGGGAGGGCAGATACGCAGTATTTT CAWSDSGRADTQYF
. TRBJ2-5 TRBV6-5 TRBD1 TGTGCCAGCAGTTACAGTCAGGGGGTGGAGACCCAGTACTTC CASSYSQGVETQYF
. TRBJ1-2 TRBV23-1 . TGCGCCAGCAGTCAATCGGGCGGGGGGAAGGGGTATGGCTACACCTTC CASSQSGGGKGYGYTF
. TRBJ2-5 TRBV7-9 . TGTGCCAGCAACCCCGGGGACGGGGACCAAGAGACCCAGTACTTC CASNPGDGDQETQYF
. TRBJ2-5 TRBV10-3 TRBD2 TGTGCCATCAGTGACAGCGGGGTTGAGACCCAGTACTTC CAISDSGVETQYF
. TRBJ1-1 TRBV6-1 . TGTGCCAGCAGTGAAAACCAAGAAGCTTTCTTT CASSENQEAFF
. TRBJ1-5 TRBV7-2 . TGTGCCAGCAGCTTAGTGGGCTACAATCAGCCCCAGCATTTT CASSLVGYNQPQHF
. TRBJ1-1 TRBV5-4 . TGTGCCAGCAGCCAAGGGTATTCGAGGGATACTGAAGCTTTCTTT CASSQGYSRDTEAFF
. TRBJ1-1 TRBV7-2 . TGTGCCAGCAGCTTAGCAAACAGTAAAAGGACTGAAGCTTTCTTT CASSLANSKRTEAFF
. TRBJ1-1 TRBV19 . TGTGCCAGTAGTATATCTGGGGGTGGGACTGAAGCTTTCTTT CASSISGGGTEAFF
. TRBJ2-1 TRBV27 TRBD2 TGTGCCAGCAGTTCCGGGACTAGCAACAATGAGCAGTTCTTC CASSSGTSNNEQFF
few TRBJ2-7 TRBV7-6 . TGTGCCAGCAGCTTAGACGGTTCCTACGAGCAGTACTTC CASSLDGSYEQYF
. TRBJ1-5 TRBV19 . TGTGCCAGTAGTCCCCTGCGAGGGAATAGCAATCAGCCCCAGCATTTT CASSPLRGNSNQPQHF
. TRBJ1-6 TRBV7-9 TRBD1 TGTGCCAGCAGCCTCCGGGACAGGGGTAATTCACCCCTCCACTTT CASSLRDRGNSPLHF
. TRBJ1-6 TRBV6-5 . TGTGCCAGCAGTTACTCTGAGAGCTCCTATAATTCACCCCTCCACTTT CASSYSESSYNSPLHF
. TRBJ2-2 TRBV5-1 TRBD1 TGCGCCAGCAGCTTTGGGCAGGGGGCAATCACCGGGGAGCTGTTTTTT CASSFGQGAITGELFF
. TRBJ2-2 TRBV5-1 TRBD1 TGCGCCAGCAGCCCGACAGGGGGCGGGATCGGGGAGCTGTTTTTT CASSPTGGGIGELFF
. TRBJ2-7 TRBV5-1 . TGCGCCAGCAGCTTGGCTAGTCAATACGAGCAGTACTTC CASSLASQYEQYF
. TRBJ1-4 TRBV25-1 . TGTGCCAGCAGTGGACCGAAGATTAACCTTGAAAAACTGTTTTTT CASSGPKINLEKLFF
. TRBJ2-4 TRBV5-6 . TGTGCCAGCAGCCAGGGTAGAAACATTCAGTACTTC CASSQGRNIQYF
. TRBJ1-1 TRBV11-2 . TGTGCCAGCAGCTTAGGCAGGGAGAACACTGAAGCTTTCTTT CASSLGRENTEAFF
few TRBJ1-1 TRBV7-9 TRBD1 TGTGCCAGCAGACCTCCCCAACACAGGGGGACGAACACTGAAGCTTTCTTT CASRPPQHRGTNTEAFF
. TRBJ2-1 TRBV6-1 . TGTGCCAGCAGGCCTGGGGGTCGCGAGCAGTTCTTC CASRPGGREQFF
few TRBJ1-1 TRBV6-6 . TGTGCCAGCAGTTACTCCTCAGGGGCGAGGAACACTGAAGCTTTCTTT CASSYSSGARNTEAFF
. TRBJ2-3 TRBV5-1 . TGCGCCAGCAGCTTGGAAGTGGCAGCAGATACGCAGTATTTT CASSLEVAADTQYF
once TRBJ2-2 TRBV7-8 . TGTGCCAGCAGCTTAAAACAGAGGCACACCGGGGAGCTGTTTTTT CASSLKQRHTGELFF
. TRBJ2-7 TRBV11-2 . TGTGCCAGCAGCTTAGGGACCACTCAGGTCTACGAGCAGTACTTC CASSLGTTQVYEQYF
once TRBJ2-4 TRBV19 . TGTGCCAGTAGCAACCTAGTTGGGGGGCGAAACATTCAGTACTTC CASSNLVGGRNIQYF
. TRBJ2-3 TRBV11-2 TRBD2 TGTGCCAGCGGTGGGACTAGCGGGTTAACAGATACGCAGTATTTT CASGGTSGLTDTQYF
. TRBJ2-5 TRBV10-3 . TGTGCCATCAGTGAAATGGGCGAGACCCAGTACTTC CAISEMGETQYF
. TRBJ1-1 TRBV5-4 TRBD1 TGTGCCAGCAGCTCTACAGGGGCAATTGAAGCTTTCTTT CASSSTGAIEAFF
few TRBJ2-1 TRBV10-2 . TGCGCCAGCACGGCGGCGGCGGGCGATGAGCAGTTCTTC CASTAAAGDEQFF